At least ten counts were recorded for the clone carrying this T cell receptor (beta chain). TCRdb fed the reads into MiXCR, producing one record per CDR3 protein. Of approximately 500,000 distinct CDR3 sequences listed, more than 15% were seen once; the top ten hold approximately 24%. The sample belongs to a study of T cell repertoires in cytomegalovirus infection. About the research overall: Both CMV infection and a matching HLA type were indicated by public TCR beta signatures.

Trimming took 6 bases from V and 0 from J, leaving 12 bases between them. Germline CDR1 is SQVTM and CDR2 is ANQGSEA. The CDR3 sequence is 14 residues long. The TCR sequence derives from a human donor in good health (CMV status not recorded). Some clones in this sample may be carry-over from other donors' samples. Sequenced: CD8+ T cells from PBMCs. The chain couples TRBV29-1 to TRBJ1-3; D is unclear. CDR3 coding DNA: TGCAGCGTGAGTACGCCGAGCTCTGGAAACACCATATATTTT. It specifies CSVSTPSSGNTIYF.